This passage covers 8 T cell receptor beta chains from one sample sequenced in a study of blood T cell repertoires in COVID-19. Method: immunoSEQ multiplex PCR; TCRdb's copy keeps in-frame clones and lacks some. Of more than 150,000 clones in the sample, 87% were seen once. The sample was PBMCs or T cells enriched from blood (not recorded which). The receptors originated from a woman aged 25 to 39 who had recovered from COVID-19.

The chain joins TRBV11-2 to TRBJ1-4; no reliable D call. Between the trimmed V and J ends, which lost 5 bases and 10 bases, there was a span of 11 bases. The CDR3 loop spans 12 amino acids. The germline V gene has CDR1 SGHAT and CDR2 FQNNGV. CDR3 protein: CASSPSGRKLFF. DNA of the CDR3: TGTGCCAGCAGCCCGTCGGGGAGAAAACTGTTTTTT. Full variable domain (remainder filled in from reference TRBV11-2 and TRBJ1-4): EAGVAQSPRYKIIEKRQSVAFWCNPISGHATLYWYQQILGQGPKLLIQFQNNGVVDDSQLPKDRFSAERLKGVDSTLKIQPAKLEDSAVYLCASSPSGRKLFFGSGTQLSVL.

The chain has TRBV7-2 and TRBJ1-1; unclear D gene. The CDR3 consists of 16 residues. Germline loops: CDR1 SGHTA, CDR2 FQGNSA. The ends were cut back, 1 base at V and 3 bases at J, with 15 bases in the middle. CDR3 in amino acids: CASSLVGDPTYTEAFF. The CDR3 DNA reads as TGTGCCAGCAGCTTAGTCGGAGATCCCACGTACACTGAAGCTTTCTTT.

This clone was seen only once. The V gene is TRBV7-9, the J gene TRBJ1-3, with D tentatively TRBD1 (6 bases). V gave up 2 bases and J gave up 2 bases, with 10 bases separating them. Germline values: CDR1 SEHNR, CDR2 FQNEAQ (reference sequence). This CDR3 has 15 residues. CDR3: CASSLRGSTGNTIYF. CDR3 coding DNA: TGTGCCAGCAGCTTAAGGGGGAGCACTGGAAACACCATATATTTT.

The chain recombines TRBV24-1 with TRBJ2-3, with D perhaps TRBD1 (5 bases). Germline CDR1 reads KGHDR; CDR2 reads SFDVKD. V gave up 6 bases and J gave up 3 bases, with 18 bases separating them. The CDR3 length is 16 residues. Written as DNA, the CDR3 is TGTGCCACCAGTCAGGTAGGGGCAGGGAAGACAGATACGCAGTATTTT. This sequence encodes CATSQVGAGKTDTQYF.

V gene TRBV5-1 combines with J gene TRBJ2-2, with D perhaps matching TRBD1 (6 bases). This CDR3 region has 16 residues. Germline V gene lookup returns CDR1 SGHRS and CDR2 YFSETQ. V was pared by 6 bases and J by 5 bases, with 20 bases between. The CDR3 protein is CASKSSATGDTGELFF. The CDR3 DNA sequence: TGCGCCAGCAAATCCTCCGCGACAGGAGATACCGGGGAGCTGTTTTTT.

V usage is TRBV14 and J usage is TRBJ1-1; 8 nucleotides match TRBD1. After removal of 5 bases from V and 0 bases from J, the junction contained 5 bases not matched to a gene. This CDR3 has 15 residues. Germline CDR1 SGHDN, CDR2 FVKESK. The CDR3 DNA sequence: TGTGCCAGCAGCTTCGGGACAGGCCTGAACACTGAAGCTTTCTTT. This encodes CASSFGTGLNTEAFF.

J is TRBJ2-5 and V is TRBV28; D unclear. With 3 bases removed from V and 5 bases from J, the gap between germline ends came to 13 bases. The CDR3 totals 14 residues. CDR1 is MDHEN, CDR2 SYDVKM, per germline. This CDR3 is CASSLGSRRETQYF. For the CDR3, the DNA is TGTGCCAGCAGTTTGGGCTCCCGAAGGGAGACCCAGTACTTC.

This clone was seen only once. The chain joins TRBV5-6 to TRBJ2-2; 7 bases fit TRBD1. The ends lost 0 bases at V and 5 bases at J; junction bases unmatched: 4. Germline-derived CDR1 and CDR2 are SGHDT and YYEEEE. The CDR3 has 15 amino acids. CDR3 residues: CASSLAGGRTGELFF. The CDR3 DNA is TGTGCCAGCAGCTTGGCAGGGGGAAGAACCGGGGAGCTGTTTTTT.